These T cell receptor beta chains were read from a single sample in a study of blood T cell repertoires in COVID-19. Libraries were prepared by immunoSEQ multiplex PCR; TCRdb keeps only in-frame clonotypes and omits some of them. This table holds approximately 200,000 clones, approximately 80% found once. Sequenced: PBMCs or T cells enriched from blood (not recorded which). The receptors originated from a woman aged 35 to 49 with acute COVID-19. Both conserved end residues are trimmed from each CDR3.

cdr3_aa: ASSLRAAGGQRGNEQY
j_call: TRBJ2-7
v_call: TRBV7-2

cdr3_aa: ASRRGGSSYNEQF
j_call: TRBJ2-1
v_call: TRBV19

cdr3_aa: ASTERGQPQH
j_call: TRBJ1-5
v_call: TRBV2

cdr3_aa: ASSQDRPGFETQY
j_call: TRBJ2-5
v_call: TRBV3-1/TRBV3-2

cdr3_aa: ASTRGFTGELF
j_call: TRBJ2-2
v_call: TRBV12-3/TRBV12-4

cdr3_aa: ASSPEREQY
j_call: TRBJ2-7
v_call: TRBV18

cdr3_aa: ASSELGQGAGGYT
j_call: TRBJ1-2
v_call: TRBV6-1

cdr3_aa: ASSLARGGGETQY
j_call: TRBJ2-5
v_call: TRBV5-1

cdr3_aa: ASSRPGQGMNIQY
j_call: TRBJ2-4
v_call: TRBV28

cdr3_aa: ASSWQGQNTEAF
j_call: TRBJ1-1
v_call: TRBV28

cdr3_aa: ASSPDSSGNTIY
j_call: TRBJ1-3
v_call: TRBV5-6

cdr3_aa: AVRQGNEQY
j_call: TRBJ2-7
v_call: TRBV6-5

cdr3_aa: ASSLGVIYGYT
j_call: TRBJ1-2
v_call: TRBV28

cdr3_aa: ASSFGQAWRYTQY
j_call: TRBJ2-3
v_call: TRBV27

cdr3_aa: ASSVGTAYNEQF
j_call: TRBJ2-1
v_call: TRBV19

cdr3_aa: ASSSKSGDQPQH
j_call: TRBJ1-5
v_call: TRBV7-2

cdr3_aa: AIRRDSGNTEAF
j_call: TRBJ1-1
v_call: TRBV10-3

cdr3_aa: SVETGAHEQY
j_call: TRBJ2-7
v_call: TRBV29-1

cdr3_aa: ASSLVGSGGYSTDTQY
j_call: TRBJ2-3
v_call: TRBV5-5

cdr3_aa: ASSGQGANYGYT
j_call: TRBJ1-2
v_call: TRBV2

cdr3_aa: ASSPLAGGTSGNYEQY
j_call: TRBJ2-7
v_call: TRBV18

cdr3_aa: ASSLGQGVPYEQY
j_call: TRBJ2-7
v_call: TRBV7-2

cdr3_aa: ASSVDGQTSQPQH
j_call: TRBJ1-5
v_call: TRBV9

cdr3_aa: ASSQTDYRDTQY
j_call: TRBJ2-3
v_call: TRBV14

cdr3_aa: ATEGSGILNEQF
j_call: TRBJ2-1
v_call: TRBV7-9

cdr3_aa: ASSLVRTGNEQF
j_call: TRBJ2-1
v_call: TRBV5-1

cdr3_aa: ASNVVGSDPGELF
j_call: TRBJ2-2
v_call: TRBV7-9

cdr3_aa: ASSLHRQGDSGNTIY
j_call: TRBJ1-3
v_call: TRBV28

cdr3_aa: ASNNNGAGYT
j_call: TRBJ1-2
v_call: TRBV2

cdr3_aa: ASSLGQAAAF
j_call: TRBJ1-1
v_call: TRBV28

cdr3_aa: ASSLADRDFVYEQY
j_call: TRBJ2-7
v_call: TRBV28

cdr3_aa: ASKIPGVYNSPLH
j_call: TRBJ1-6
v_call: TRBV27

cdr3_aa: ATSDRRQGGSGQPQH
j_call: TRBJ1-5
v_call: TRBV24-1

cdr3_aa: ASSIITRGEQY
j_call: TRBJ2-7
v_call: TRBV19

cdr3_aa: ATSDSQGRKLF
j_call: TRBJ1-4
v_call: TRBV24-1

cdr3_aa: ASSPYGGSYEQY
j_call: TRBJ2-7
v_call: TRBV7-8

cdr3_aa: ASSLVATSGNTIY
j_call: TRBJ1-3
v_call: TRBV5-1

cdr3_aa: ASSEGSNQPQH
j_call: TRBJ1-5
v_call: TRBV19

cdr3_aa: ASSLGLANEQY
j_call: TRBJ2-7
v_call: TRBV7-7

cdr3_aa: ASSLGGRSSQY
j_call: TRBJ2-5
v_call: TRBV5-1

cdr3_aa: ASSPKRQGENEKLF
j_call: TRBJ1-4
v_call: TRBV5-6

cdr3_aa: ASSQADRGTEAF
j_call: TRBJ1-1
v_call: TRBV4-1

cdr3_aa: SVEGGAQIGTGELF
j_call: TRBJ2-2
v_call: TRBV29-1

cdr3_aa: AWSEGGNSPLH
j_call: TRBJ1-6
v_call: TRBV30

cdr3_aa: ASSLGEREQETQY
j_call: TRBJ2-5
v_call: TRBV5-1

cdr3_aa: ASSAPGQGQEKLF
j_call: TRBJ1-4
v_call: TRBV5-6

cdr3_aa: ASRHNVGGPPGDGYT
j_call: TRBJ1-2
v_call: TRBV4-1

cdr3_aa: AISVGTGGFDEQY
j_call: TRBJ2-7
v_call: TRBV10-3

cdr3_aa: ASSLAFSPSYGYT
j_call: TRBJ1-2
v_call: TRBV7-9

cdr3_aa: ASSFRGTGTRETQY
j_call: TRBJ2-5
v_call: TRBV5-8

cdr3_aa: ASSQDRLDPYNEQF
j_call: TRBJ2-1
v_call: TRBV7-9

cdr3_aa: ASSFGLAGGPGTGELF
j_call: TRBJ2-2
v_call: TRBV5-1

cdr3_aa: ASSSRLAGEQY
j_call: TRBJ2-7
v_call: TRBV10-1

cdr3_aa: ASSAQLAGGANEQF
j_call: TRBJ2-1
v_call: TRBV3-1/TRBV3-2

cdr3_aa: ASSLIGGGTEAF
j_call: TRBJ1-1
v_call: TRBV7-3

cdr3_aa: ATSRGLAGGSYEQY
j_call: TRBJ2-7
v_call: TRBV15

cdr3_aa: ASSSLDRVGVRETQY
j_call: TRBJ2-5
v_call: TRBV27